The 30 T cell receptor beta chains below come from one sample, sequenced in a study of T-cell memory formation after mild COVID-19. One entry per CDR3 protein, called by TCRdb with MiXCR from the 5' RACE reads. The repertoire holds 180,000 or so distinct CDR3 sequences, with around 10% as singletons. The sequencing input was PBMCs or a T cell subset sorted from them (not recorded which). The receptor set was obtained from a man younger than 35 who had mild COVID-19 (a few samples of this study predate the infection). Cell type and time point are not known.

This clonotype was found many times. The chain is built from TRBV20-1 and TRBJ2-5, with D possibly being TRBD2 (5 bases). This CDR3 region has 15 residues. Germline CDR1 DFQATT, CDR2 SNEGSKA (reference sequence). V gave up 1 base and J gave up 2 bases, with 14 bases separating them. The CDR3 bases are TGCAGTGCTAGAGTCTCGGGAACAGCTCAAGAGACCCAGTACTTC. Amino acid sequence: CSARVSGTAQETQYF.

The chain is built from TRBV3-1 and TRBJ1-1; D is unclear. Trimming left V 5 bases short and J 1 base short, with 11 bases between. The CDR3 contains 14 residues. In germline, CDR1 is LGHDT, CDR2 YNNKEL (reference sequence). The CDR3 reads CASSRALGNTEAFF. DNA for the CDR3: TGTGCCAGCAGCAGGGCCTTGGGGAACACTGAAGCTTTCTTT.

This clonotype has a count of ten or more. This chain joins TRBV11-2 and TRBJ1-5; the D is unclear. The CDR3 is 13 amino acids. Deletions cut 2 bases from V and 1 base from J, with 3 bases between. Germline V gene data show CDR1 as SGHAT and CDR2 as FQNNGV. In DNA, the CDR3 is TGTGCCAGCAGCTTACACAGCAATCAGCCCCAGCATTTT. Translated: CASSLHSNQPQHF.

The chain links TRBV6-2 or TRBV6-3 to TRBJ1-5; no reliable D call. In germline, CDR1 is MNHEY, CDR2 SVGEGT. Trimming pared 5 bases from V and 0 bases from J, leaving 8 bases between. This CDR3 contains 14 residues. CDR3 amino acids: CASSLDGSNQPQHF. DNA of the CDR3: TGTGCCAGCAGTCTTGACGGTAGCAATCAGCCCCAGCATTTT.

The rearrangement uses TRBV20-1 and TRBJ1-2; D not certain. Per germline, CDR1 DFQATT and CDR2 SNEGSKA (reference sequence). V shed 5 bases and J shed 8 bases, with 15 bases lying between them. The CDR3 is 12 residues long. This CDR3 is CSAHPGERGYTF. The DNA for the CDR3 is TGCAGTGCTCACCCCGGGGAACGGGGCTACACCTTC.

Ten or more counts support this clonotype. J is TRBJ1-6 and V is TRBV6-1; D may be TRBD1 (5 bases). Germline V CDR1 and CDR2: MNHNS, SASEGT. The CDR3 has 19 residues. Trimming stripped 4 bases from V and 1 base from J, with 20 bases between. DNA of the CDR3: TGTGCCAGCAGTGGACCGGCGGGGCGAATAAGATCCTATAATTCACCCCTCCACTTT. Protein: CASSGPAGRIRSYNSPLHF.

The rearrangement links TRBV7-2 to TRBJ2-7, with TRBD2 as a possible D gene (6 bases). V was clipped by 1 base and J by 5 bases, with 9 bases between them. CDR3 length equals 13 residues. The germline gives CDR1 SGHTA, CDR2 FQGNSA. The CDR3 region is CASSLGGGDEQYF. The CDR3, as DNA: TGTGCCAGCAGCTTAGGAGGCGGGGACGAGCAGTACTTC.

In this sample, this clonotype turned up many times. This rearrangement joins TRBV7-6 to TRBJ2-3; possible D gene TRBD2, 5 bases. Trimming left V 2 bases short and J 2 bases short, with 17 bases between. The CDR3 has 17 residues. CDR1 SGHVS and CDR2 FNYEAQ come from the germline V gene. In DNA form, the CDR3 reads TGTGCCAGCAGCTTACCCTGGAGAAGGAGGAACACAGATACGCAGTATTTT. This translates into CASSLPWRRRNTDTQYF.

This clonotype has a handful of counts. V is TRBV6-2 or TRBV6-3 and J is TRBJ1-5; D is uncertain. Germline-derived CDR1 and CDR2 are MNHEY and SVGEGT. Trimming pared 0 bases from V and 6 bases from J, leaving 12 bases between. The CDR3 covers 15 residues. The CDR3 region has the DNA TGTGCCAGCAGTTACTCGCTCGTTGGTTCTCAGCCCCAGCATTTT. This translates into CASSYSLVGSQPQHF.

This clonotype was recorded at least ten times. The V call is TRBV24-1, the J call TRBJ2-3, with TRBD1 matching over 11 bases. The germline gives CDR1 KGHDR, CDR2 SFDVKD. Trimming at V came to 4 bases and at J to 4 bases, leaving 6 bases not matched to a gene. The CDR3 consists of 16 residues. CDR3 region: CATSDLPGQGADTQYF. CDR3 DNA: TGTGCCACCAGTGACTTGCCGGGACAGGGGGCAGATACGCAGTATTTT.

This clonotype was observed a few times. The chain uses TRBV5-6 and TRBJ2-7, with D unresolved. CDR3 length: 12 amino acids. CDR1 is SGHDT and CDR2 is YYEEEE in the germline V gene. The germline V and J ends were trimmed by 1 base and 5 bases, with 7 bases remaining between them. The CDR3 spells CASSLNPDEQYV. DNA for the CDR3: TGTGCCAGCAGCTTGAATCCGGACGAGCAGTACGTC.

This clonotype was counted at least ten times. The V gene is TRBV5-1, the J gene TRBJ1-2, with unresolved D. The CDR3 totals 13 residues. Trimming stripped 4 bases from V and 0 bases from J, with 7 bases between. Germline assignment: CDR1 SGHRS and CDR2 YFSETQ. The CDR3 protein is CASSLAANYGYTF. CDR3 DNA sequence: TGCGCCAGCAGCCTAGCAGCTAACTATGGCTACACCTTC.

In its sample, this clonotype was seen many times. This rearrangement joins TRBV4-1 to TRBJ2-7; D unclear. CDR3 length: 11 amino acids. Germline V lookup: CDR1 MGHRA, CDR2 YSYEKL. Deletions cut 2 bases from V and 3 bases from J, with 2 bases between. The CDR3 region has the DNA TGCGCCAGCAGCCAATTCTACGAGCAGTACTTC. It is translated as CASSQFYEQYF.

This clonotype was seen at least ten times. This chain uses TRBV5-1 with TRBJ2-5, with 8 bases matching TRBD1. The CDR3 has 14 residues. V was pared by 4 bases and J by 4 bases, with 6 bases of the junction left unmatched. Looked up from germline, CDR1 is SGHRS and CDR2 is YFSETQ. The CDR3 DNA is TGCGCCAGCAGCCCCAGGACAGGGCGAGAGACCCAGTACTTC. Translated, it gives CASSPRTGRETQYF.

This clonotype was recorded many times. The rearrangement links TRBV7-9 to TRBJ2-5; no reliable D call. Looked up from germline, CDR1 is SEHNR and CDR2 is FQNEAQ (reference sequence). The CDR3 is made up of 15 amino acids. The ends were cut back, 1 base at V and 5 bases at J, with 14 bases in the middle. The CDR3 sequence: CASSLVGSRSETQYF. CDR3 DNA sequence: TGTGCCAGCAGCTTAGTAGGTAGCCGTTCCGAGACCCAGTACTTC.

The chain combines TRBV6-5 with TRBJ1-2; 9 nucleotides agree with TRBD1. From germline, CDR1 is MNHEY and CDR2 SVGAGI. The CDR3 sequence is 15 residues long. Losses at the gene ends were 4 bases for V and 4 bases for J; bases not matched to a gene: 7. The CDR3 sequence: CASSLQGAGAYGYTF. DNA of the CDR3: TGTGCCAGCAGTTTACAGGGGGCGGGAGCCTATGGCTACACCTTC.

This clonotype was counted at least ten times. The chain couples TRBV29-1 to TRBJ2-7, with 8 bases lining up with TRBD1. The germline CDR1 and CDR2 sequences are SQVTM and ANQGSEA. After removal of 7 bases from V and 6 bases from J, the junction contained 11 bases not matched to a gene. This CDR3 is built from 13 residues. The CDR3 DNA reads TGCAGCGCCTTGGGGCCCACAGGGGGCGAGCAGTACTTC. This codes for CSALGPTGGEQYF.

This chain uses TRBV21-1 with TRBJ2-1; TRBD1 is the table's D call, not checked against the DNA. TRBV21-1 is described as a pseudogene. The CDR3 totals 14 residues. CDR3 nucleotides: TGTGCCAGCAGCACACGGGACAGAATCAATGAGCAGTTCTTC. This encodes CASSTRDRINEQFF.

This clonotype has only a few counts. For the CDR3, the DNA is TGTGCCAGCAGTGTGGGTGGGCTCGAGCAGTACTTC. Protein: CASSVGGLEQYF. The chain has TRBV2 and TRBJ2-7; D gene uncertain. V lost 4 bases, J lost 6 bases, and 10 bases lay in between. CDR1 is SNHLY, CDR2 FYNNEI, per germline. The CDR3 covers 12 residues.

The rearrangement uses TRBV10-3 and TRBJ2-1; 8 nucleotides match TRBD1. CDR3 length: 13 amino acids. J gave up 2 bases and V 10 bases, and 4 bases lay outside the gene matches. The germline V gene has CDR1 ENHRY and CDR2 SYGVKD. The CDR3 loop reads CASRGPTYNEQFF. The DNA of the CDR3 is TGTGCCAGCAGGGGGCCAACCTACAATGAGCAGTTCTTC.

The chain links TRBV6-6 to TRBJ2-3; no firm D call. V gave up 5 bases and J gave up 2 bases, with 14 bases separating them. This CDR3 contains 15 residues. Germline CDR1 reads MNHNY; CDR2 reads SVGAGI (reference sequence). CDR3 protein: CASSRPSTNTDTQYF. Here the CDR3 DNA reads TGTGCCAGCAGTCGACCATCGACAAACACAGATACGCAGTATTTT.

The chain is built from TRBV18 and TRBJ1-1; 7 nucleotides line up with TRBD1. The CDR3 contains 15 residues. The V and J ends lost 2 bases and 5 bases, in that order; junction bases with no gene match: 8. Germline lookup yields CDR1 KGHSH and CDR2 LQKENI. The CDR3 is CASSPEMTGWTEAFF. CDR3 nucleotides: TGTGCCAGCTCACCAGAAATGACAGGGTGGACTGAAGCTTTCTTT.

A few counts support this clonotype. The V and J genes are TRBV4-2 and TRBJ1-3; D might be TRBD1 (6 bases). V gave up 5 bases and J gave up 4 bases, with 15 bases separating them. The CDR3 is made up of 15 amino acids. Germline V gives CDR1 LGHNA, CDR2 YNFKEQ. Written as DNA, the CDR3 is TGTGCCAGCAGCAAGGGACACAGGGAGGGAAACACCATATATTTT. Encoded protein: CASSKGHREGNTIYF.

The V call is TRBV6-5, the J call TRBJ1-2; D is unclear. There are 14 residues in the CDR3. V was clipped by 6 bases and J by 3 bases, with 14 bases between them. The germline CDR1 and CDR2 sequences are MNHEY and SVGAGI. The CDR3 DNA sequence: TGTGCCAGCAGAACCCCCGGACTGTACTATGGCTACACCTTC. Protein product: CASRTPGLYYGYTF.

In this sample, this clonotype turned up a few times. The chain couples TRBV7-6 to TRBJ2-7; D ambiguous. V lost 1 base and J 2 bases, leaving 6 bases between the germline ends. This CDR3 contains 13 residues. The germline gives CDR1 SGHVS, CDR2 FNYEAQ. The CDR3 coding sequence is TGTGCCAGCAGCTTAGACGTAGCCTACGAGCAGTACTTC. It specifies CASSLDVAYEQYF.

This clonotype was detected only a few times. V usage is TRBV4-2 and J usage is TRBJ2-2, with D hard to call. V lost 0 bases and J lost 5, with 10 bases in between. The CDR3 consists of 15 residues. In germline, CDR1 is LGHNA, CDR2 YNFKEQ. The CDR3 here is CASSQDLPDTGELFF. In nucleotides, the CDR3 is TGTGCCAGCAGCCAAGATCTCCCTGATACCGGGGAGCTGTTTTTT.

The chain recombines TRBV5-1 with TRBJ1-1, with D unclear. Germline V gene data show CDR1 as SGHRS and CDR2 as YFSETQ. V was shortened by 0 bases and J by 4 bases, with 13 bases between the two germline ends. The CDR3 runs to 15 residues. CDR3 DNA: TGCGCCAGCAGCTTGGGGGCTTATGCGGGCACTGAAGCTTTCTTT. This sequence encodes CASSLGAYAGTEAFF.

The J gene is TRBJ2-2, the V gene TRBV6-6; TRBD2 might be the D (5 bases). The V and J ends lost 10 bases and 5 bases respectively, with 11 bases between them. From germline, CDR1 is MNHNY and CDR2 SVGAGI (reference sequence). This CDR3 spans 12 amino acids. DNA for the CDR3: TGTGCCACCCATAGGAGGACCGGGGAGCTGTTTTTT. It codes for CATHRRTGELFF.

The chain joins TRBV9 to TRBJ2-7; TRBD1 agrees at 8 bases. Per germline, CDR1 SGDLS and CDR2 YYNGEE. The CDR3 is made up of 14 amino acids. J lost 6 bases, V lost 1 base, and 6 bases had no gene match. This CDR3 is CASSVQGASSEQYF. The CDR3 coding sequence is TGTGCCAGCAGCGTACAGGGGGCTTCTAGCGAGCAGTACTTC. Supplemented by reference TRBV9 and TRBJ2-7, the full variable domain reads DSGVTQTPKHLITATGQRVTLRCSPRSGDLSVYWYQQSLDQGLQFLIQYYNGEERAKGNILERFSAQQFPDLHSELNLSSLELGDSALYFCASSVQGASSEQYFGPGTRLTVT.

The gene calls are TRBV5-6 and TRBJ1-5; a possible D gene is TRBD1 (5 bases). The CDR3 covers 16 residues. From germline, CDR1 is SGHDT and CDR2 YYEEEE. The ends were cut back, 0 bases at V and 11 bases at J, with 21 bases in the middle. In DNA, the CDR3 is TGTGCCAGCAGCTTGGGGGGCGCCCGCGCCGTAGAGACCCAGCATTTT. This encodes CASSLGGARAVETQHF.